This TCR beta chain is from a study of cytomegalovirus exposure and HLA in healthy donors (dated by TCRdb to about 2017). General notes on the study: According to an earlier analysis of several hundred of the donors, 150 million to 200 million T cells yielded some 120 million unique TCR beta sequences and more than 250 Gb of sequence data. The number of typed donors differed by locus: about 620-640 for A, B, C, DRB1 and DQB1; approximately 520 for DQA1; approximately 610 for DPA1; and about 450 for DPB1. Roughly 300 gigabases of sequencing data and approximately 85 million unique TCR sequences were included in an early release covering over 600 HLA-typed donors. Among about 360 genotyped donors of the cohort, an average of approximately 250,000 unique TCR beta nucleotide sequences were sequenced per donor, 15% to 20% of them non-productive. To study patterns of TCR occurrence, a later analysis re-analyzed previously published TCR beta repertoires from more than 550 donors and added high-resolution HLA genotyping. In addition to the first cohort of around 670 subjects, a separate validation cohort of approximately 120 different subjects was used. The study aimed to test whether signatures of past pathogen exposure could be identified by cataloging public T cell receptors. The study profiled the T cell repertoires of hundreds of subjects by immunosequencing and related them to cytomegalovirus serostatus. An earlier analysis of several hundred of the donors applied high-throughput TCR beta sequencing to assess whether each TCR beta V gene segment acted as functional or pseudogenic. Alongside the repertoire data, information on donor age, sex, ethnicity and CMV serostatus was compiled. In the later analysis, no new phenotypic data were used to find candidate immune exposures; instead, reliance was placed on TCR beta sequences and their occurrence across donors. The genetic ancestry cluster associated with self-reported Caucasian donors included over 80% of the roughly 390 genotyped donors. HLA typing included class I and class II loci at four-digit resolution. Several DR-DQ haplotypes were handled as single units for association and clustering, since linkage in the cohort was strong. To predict cytomegalovirus infection status, the study brought together high-throughput TCR immunosequencing, statistical association of individual TCRs with disease status, and machine learning. Every discovery cohort repertoire had been produced on one sequencing platform. A later genetic analysis took genome-wide SNP genotypes for about 55% of the 666 donors and used that subset as a discovery cohort.

According to the germline V gene, CDR1 reads SGHRS and CDR2 reads YFSETQ. V lost 0 bases and J lost 1 base; the stretch between them is 17 bases long. The cysteine opens and the phenylalanine closes a CDR3 of 17 amino acids. Just CDR3 DNA is preserved here, 51 bases in frame from base 1. A remark on this clone: Its antigen specificity is not known. One base away there is no much larger clone; base qualities are not given.

The cohort comprised around 700 healthy bone marrow donors. Cohort members were all nominally healthy when sampled, although unrecorded immune exposures were likely present. The donor tested CMV seropositive, placing the donor among the approximately 290 seropositive members of the cohort. Each donor provided a peripheral blood sample, and peripheral blood mononuclear cells were used for TCR beta sequencing. Genomic DNA extraction from the blood cell samples was performed with the Qiagen DNeasy Blood Extraction Kit. Results and caveats for the whole study, not just this receptor: According to the authors, the approach could potentially be generalized to other disease states and immunological phenotypes. According to a later analysis, parvovirus B19, influenza, CMV and Epstein-Barr virus appeared linked to several top co-occurrence clusters. According to a later genetic analysis, donors in an Asian-associated ancestry cluster had fewer N-insertions in productive TCRs than the approximately 690-donor mean. When HLA alleles, especially DR and DQ, strongly co-occurred, TCR associations were difficult to assign to individual alleles. Some IMGT-functional V segments, including TRBV6-2 and TRBV6-3, could not be told apart with the 87-base-pair reads, so those segments were excluded. A later analysis found that most CMV-associated TCR beta chains appeared HLA-restricted, with HLA associations seemingly driven largely by CMV exposure. V-gene and J-gene trimming of TCR beta chains was associated with a missense DCLRE1C variant in a later genetic analysis, and the association was replicated in an independent cohort. In vitro tests confirmed that a few of the cytomegalovirus-associated TCR beta chains recognize cytomegalovirus antigens. In this cohort, only TCR beta chains were sequenced, and detectable features were limited by the absence of alpha or paired-chain data. In a later analysis, HLA-associated TCR beta chains were found to be more clonally expanded and to have lower generation probabilities than equally common non-associated chains. A further reported finding was that TCR beta sequences accurately predicted the HLA-A and HLA-B alleles for most subjects in the first cohort. For the cohort, immune exposure information was limited to CMV serostatus. Cytomegalovirus status was reported to be diagnosed by the classifier with high specificity and sensitivity in both the original and validation cohorts. The study listed approximately 160 TCR beta chains as associated with cytomegalovirus. A cluster of highly shared sequence variants was judged likely to represent a technical artifact of the sequencing pipeline. Linkage disequilibrium might explain the correlated functional status among segregating V segments, but an unknown experimental factor could not be excluded. Because some donors lacked HLA typing at each locus, the association tests relied only on the typed subset. According to a later analysis, TCR association rates differed among HLA loci, with DRB1 alleles showing the most associated TCRs and HLA-C alleles showing the fewest. Sequencing depth was assumed to be roughly uniform across donors in the presence/absence analyses, though that assumption may not hold. Specific HLA alleles were associated with roughly 16,000 TCR beta sequences at a false discovery rate of 0.05 in a later analysis. While some public TCRs were present in many individuals, most TCR sequences turned up only very rarely across donors. In an earlier analysis of roughly 500 of the donors, most TCR beta V segments appeared in productive rearrangements about 87% or about 30% of the time, broadly matching IMGT annotations. Because counts were too low, 15 to 20 rarely observed V segments, including chromosome 9 orphons, were excluded from the earlier analysis of fewer than 650 of the donors.

Library generation was performed with the immunoSEQ multiplex PCR assay. The multiplex PCR relied on a mix of 60 forward primers for TCR Vbeta segments and 13 reverse primers for TCR Jbeta segments. The CDR3 region of rearranged TCR beta genes was amplified from genomic DNA with a multiplex PCR assay. On the Illumina HiSeq System, the amplified TCR beta libraries were sequenced as 87-base-pair reads. As for the original processing: A later analysis counted tens of millions of unique TCR beta chains across the 600 to 850 repertoires, and 9 million to 14 million of these chains were shared by at least two donors. Raw reads were error-corrected and collapsed into unique sequences by a nearest-neighbor algorithm in which closely related sequences were merged to remove PCR and sequencing errors. To assign V, D and J gene segments, CDR3 sequences were aligned to IMGT reference sequences. For a sequence to be retained, a match of at least six nucleotides was required to both a V gene segment and a J gene segment. A rearrangement was called productive if the CDR3 had no stop codons and remained in frame with V and J, and every other rearrangement was called non-productive. Following IMGT convention, CDR3 was defined as the stretch from the second conserved V-encoded cysteine to the conserved J-encoded phenylalanine. Sequences without an unambiguous match to a single V gene segment were excluded from the earlier analysis of a few hundred of the donors. In an earlier analysis of about 590 of the donors, a V segment was called functional when productive rearrangements were above 56.7%, and segregating when the standard deviation between donors exceeded 5%. A statistical classification framework was developed to diagnose cytomegalovirus status using the catalog of TCR beta chain sequences. In a later analysis, V and J genes were assigned by comparing TCR nucleotide sequences against IMGT/GENE-DB human TR gene sequences. Using the TCRdist pipeline, a later analysis assigned CDR3 sequences along with most-parsimonious VDJ recombination scenarios. In a later analysis, every TCR beta chain was defined by the combination of its CDR3 amino acid sequence and its V-gene family, and reads without a unique V-gene family were dropped. A later analysis removed 592 highly shared, low-generation-probability nucleotide sequences to deal with suspected cross-contamination and a sequencing artifact. In a later analysis, a clonal expansion index was calculated for each public chain from normalized within-repertoire ranks of inferred template counts. In a later analysis, generation probabilities were computed using a VDJ recombination model fitted to out-of-frame rearrangements, and the results were checked against IGoR. Hypergeometric tests were used in a later analysis to score TCR-TCR, TCR-HLA and TCR-CMV co-occurrence, with a repertoire-size bias correction applied to the TCR pairs. In a later analysis, false discovery rates were estimated by permuting HLA or CMV assignments 20 times. A later analysis grouped co-occurring TCRs with DBSCAN, adding TCRdist sequence similarity when clustering within HLA-allele-positive subsets. Co-occurrence clustering excluded repertoires with fewer than 30,000 or more than 120,000 public chains, plus five with anomalous nucleotide sharing. Entries here come from immuneACCESS through TCRdb and include only in-frame sequences with V and J called. Some clones fail to appear in such tables; in the studies checked, an unresolved V gene covers under half of the shortfall, and the cause of the remainder is unknown. V and J calls and clone size are those listed in that table; D and trimming were worked out from the DNA. This sample gives some 130,000 clones in total; 55% to 75% of them show up just once. The ten largest clones add up to 1.6% of the sample.

This receptor was identified in a man aged 25-40 years in good health and CMV-seropositive. Sequences were obtained from PBMCs. The chain employs TRBV5-1 and TRBJ2-7; TRBD2 is possibly the D segment (7 matching bases). The CDR3 protein sequence reads: CASSLGGGGGLSYEQYF. In nucleotide form, the sequence is TGCGCCAGCAGCTTGGGGGGGGGCGGAGGTTTATCCTACGAGCAGTACTTC. Full variable domain (CDR3 extended with the reference TRBV5-1 and TRBJ2-7 proteins): KAGVTQTPRYLIKTRGQQVTLSCSPISGHRSVSWYQQTPGQGLQFLFEYFSETQRNKGNFPGRFSGRQFSNSRSEMNVSTLELGDSALYLCASSLGGGGGLSYEQYFGPGTRLTVT.